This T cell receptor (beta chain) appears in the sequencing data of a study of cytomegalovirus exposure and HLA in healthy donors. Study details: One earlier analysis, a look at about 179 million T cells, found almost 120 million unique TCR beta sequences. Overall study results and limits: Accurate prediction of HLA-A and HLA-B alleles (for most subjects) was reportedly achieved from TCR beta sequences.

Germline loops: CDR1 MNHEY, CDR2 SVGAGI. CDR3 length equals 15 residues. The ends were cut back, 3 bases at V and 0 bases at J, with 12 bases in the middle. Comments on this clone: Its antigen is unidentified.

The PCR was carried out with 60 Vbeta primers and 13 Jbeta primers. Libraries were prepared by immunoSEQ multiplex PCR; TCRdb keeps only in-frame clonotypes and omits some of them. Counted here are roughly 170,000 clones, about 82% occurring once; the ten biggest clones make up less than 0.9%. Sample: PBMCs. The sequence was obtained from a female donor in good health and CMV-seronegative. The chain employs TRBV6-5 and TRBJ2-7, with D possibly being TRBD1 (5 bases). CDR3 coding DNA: TGTGCCAGCAGTTATTACAGGTTGGGCTCCTACGAGCAGTACTTC. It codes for CASSYYRLGSYEQYF.